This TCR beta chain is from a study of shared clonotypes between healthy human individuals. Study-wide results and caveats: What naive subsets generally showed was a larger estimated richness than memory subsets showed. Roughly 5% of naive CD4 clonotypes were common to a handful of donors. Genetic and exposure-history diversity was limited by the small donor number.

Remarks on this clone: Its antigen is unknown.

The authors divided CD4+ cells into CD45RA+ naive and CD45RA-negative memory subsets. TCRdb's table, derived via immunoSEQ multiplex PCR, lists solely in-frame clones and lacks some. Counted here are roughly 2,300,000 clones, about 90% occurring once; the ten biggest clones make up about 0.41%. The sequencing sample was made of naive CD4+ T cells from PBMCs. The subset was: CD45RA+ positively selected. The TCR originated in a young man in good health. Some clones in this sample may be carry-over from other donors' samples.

CDR3 bases: TGCGCCAGCAGCGAAGGACGGACGAGCACCGGGGAGCTGTTTTTT. Residues: CASSEGRTSTGELFF. The genes are TRBV5-1 and TRBJ2-2; D is unresolved. This CDR3 has 15 residues. Germline V gene sequence: CDR1 SGHRS, CDR2 YFSETQ. Trimming removed 4 bases at V and 4 bases at J, with 14 bases between.